The rows below give T cell receptor beta chains drawn from one sample of a study of PD-L1 blockade in urothelial cancer. The assay was immunoSEQ multiplex PCR, and TCRdb's table has in-frame clones only and misses some. This sample has about 81,000 clones, with over 90% found just once. Specimen: PBMCs, collected around atezolizumab (anti-PD-L1) treatment. The receptors were sampled from a man between 60 and 75 years old with urothelial cancer. Each CDR3 is given with its conserved first and last residue. The D gene is left open where the match is weak. Clone size is given for some rows only: seen once, a few or many times, or a class if the clone is expanded.

D gene	V gene	J gene	clone size	CDR3 protein	CDR3 DNA
TRBD1	TRBV7-6	TRBJ2-7	NA	CASSLGQGAFSYEQYF	TGTGCCAGCAGCCTCGGACAGGGGGCCTTTTCCTACGAGCAGTACTTC
TRBD2	TRBV4-2	TRBJ2-2	once	CASSQEVAGAGELFF	TGTGCCAGCAGCCAAGAAGTCGCGGGAGCCGGGGAGCTGTTTTTT
TRBD2	TRBV4-3	TRBJ2-2	NA	CASSQNHIRRGEHGELFF	TGCGCCAGCAGCCAGAATCATATTAGGCGGGGGGAGCACGGGGAGCTGTTTTTT
TRBD1	TRBV6-1	TRBJ1-1	NA	CASSARQGGPEAFF	TGTGCCAGCAGCGCTAGACAGGGAGGCCCCGAAGCTTTCTTT
TRBD1	TRBV5-1	TRBJ2-5	NA	CASSLDTGEETQYF	TGCGCCAGCAGCTTGGATACAGGGGAAGAGACCCAGTACTTC
TRBD1	TRBV5-8	TRBJ2-1	once	CASNKDRSYNEQFF	TGTGCCAGCAACAAGGACAGGAGTTACAATGAGCAGTTCTTC
TRBD1	TRBV5-1	TRBJ2-5	NA	CASSRWTGGETQYF	TGCGCCAGCAGCCGGTGGACAGGGGGAGAGACCCAGTACTTC
NA	TRBV19	TRBJ1-2	NA	CASSPRQTPGYGYTF	TGTGCCAGTAGTCCCCGGCAGACCCCGGGCTATGGCTACACCTTC
NA	TRBV25-1	TRBJ2-7	NA	CASSNSQSGYEQYF	TGTGCCAGCAGTAATTCCCAGAGCGGCTACGAGCAGTACTTC
NA	TRBV28	TRBJ2-7	NA	CASNEQALYEQYF	TGTGCCAGCAATGAACAGGCGTTGTACGAGCAGTACTTC
NA	TRBV14	TRBJ1-4	NA	CASSLGGREKLFF	TGTGCCAGTTCATTGGGAGGACGGGAAAAACTGTTTTTT
TRBD2	TRBV2	TRBJ2-7	NA	CASLAGEGYEQYF	TGTGCCAGCTTAGCGGGAGAGGGCTACGAGCAGTACTTC
TRBD1	TRBV16	TRBJ2-7	NA	CASSQADRGRYEQYF	TGTGCCAGCAGCCAAGCGGACAGGGGGCGATACGAGCAGTACTTC
TRBD1	TRBV5-4	TRBJ2-7	NA	CASSPLTGESYEQYF	TGTGCCAGCAGCCCGCTGACAGGGGAAAGCTACGAGCAGTACTTC
TRBD2	TRBV5-1	TRBJ2-7	NA	CASSLGLAGGYEQYF	TGCGCCAGCAGCTTGGGTCTAGCGGGAGGATACGAGCAGTACTTC